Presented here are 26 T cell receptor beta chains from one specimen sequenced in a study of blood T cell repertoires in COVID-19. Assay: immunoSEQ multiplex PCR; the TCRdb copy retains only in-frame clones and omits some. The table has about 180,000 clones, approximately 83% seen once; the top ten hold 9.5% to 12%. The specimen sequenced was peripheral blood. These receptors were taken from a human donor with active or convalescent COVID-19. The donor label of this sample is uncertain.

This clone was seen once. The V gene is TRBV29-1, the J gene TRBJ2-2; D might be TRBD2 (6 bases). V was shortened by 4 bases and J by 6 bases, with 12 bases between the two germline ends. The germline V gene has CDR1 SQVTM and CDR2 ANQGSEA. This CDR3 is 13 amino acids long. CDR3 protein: CSVGTSLSGELFF. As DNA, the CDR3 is TGCAGCGTTGGAACTAGCTTGTCCGGGGAGCTGTTTTTT.

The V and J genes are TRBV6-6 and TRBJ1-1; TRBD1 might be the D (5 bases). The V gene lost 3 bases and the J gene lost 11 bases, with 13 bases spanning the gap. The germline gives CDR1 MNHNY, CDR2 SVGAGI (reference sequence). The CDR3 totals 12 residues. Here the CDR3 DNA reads TGTGCCAGCAGTTATGGTCAGGGTATGGCTTTCTTT. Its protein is CASSYGQGMAFF.

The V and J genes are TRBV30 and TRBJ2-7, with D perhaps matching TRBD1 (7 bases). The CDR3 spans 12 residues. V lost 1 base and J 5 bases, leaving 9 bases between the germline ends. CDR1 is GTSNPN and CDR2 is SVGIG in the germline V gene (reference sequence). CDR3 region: CAWSGGTDEQYF. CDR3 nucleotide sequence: TGTGCCTGGAGTGGCGGGACAGACGAGCAGTACTTC. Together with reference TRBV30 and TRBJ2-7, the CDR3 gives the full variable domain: SQTIHQWPATLVQPVGSPLSLECTVEGTSNPNLYWYRQAAGRGLQLLFYSVGIGQISSEVPQNLSASRPQDRQFILSSKKLLLSDSGFYLCAWSGGTDEQYFGPGTRLTVT.

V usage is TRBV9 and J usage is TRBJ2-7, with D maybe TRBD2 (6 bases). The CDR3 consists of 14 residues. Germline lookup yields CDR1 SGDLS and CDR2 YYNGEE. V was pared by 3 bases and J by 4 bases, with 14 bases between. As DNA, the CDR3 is TGTGCCAGCAGCGGCGGACGCGGGGCGTACGAGCAGTACTTC. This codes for CASSGGRGAYEQYF.

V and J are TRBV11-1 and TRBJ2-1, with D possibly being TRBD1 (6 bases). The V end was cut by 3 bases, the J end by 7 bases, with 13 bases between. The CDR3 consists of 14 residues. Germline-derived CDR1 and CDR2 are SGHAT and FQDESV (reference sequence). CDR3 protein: CASSFGTRGNEQFF. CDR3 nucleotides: TGTGCCAGCAGCTTCGGGACACGAGGAAATGAGCAGTTCTTC. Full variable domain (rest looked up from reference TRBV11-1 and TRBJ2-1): EAEVAQSPRYKITEKSQAVAFWCDPISGHATLYWYRQILGQGPELLVQFQDESVVDDSQLPKDRFSAERLKGVDSTLKIQPAELGDSAMYLCASSFGTRGNEQFFGPGTRLTVL.

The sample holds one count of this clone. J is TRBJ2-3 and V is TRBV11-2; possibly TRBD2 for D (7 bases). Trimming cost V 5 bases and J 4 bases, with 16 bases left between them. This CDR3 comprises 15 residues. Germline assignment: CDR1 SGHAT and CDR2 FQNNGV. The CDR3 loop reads CASSPVGAGADTQYF. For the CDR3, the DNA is TGTGCCAGCAGCCCCGTGGGGGCGGGGGCAGATACGCAGTATTTT.

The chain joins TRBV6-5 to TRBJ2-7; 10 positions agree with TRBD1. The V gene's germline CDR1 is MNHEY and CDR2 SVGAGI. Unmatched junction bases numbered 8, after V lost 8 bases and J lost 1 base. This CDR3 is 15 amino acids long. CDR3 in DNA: TGTGCCAGCCACCTCCGGGACAGGGGTTCCTACGAGCAGTACTTC. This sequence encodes CASHLRDRGSYEQYF.

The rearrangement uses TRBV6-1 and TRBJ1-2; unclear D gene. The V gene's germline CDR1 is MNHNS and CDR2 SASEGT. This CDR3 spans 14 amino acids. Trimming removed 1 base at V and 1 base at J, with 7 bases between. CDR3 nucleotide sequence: TGTGCCAGCAGTGAAGAACCGGGTAACTATGGCTACACCTTC. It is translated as CASSEEPGNYGYTF.

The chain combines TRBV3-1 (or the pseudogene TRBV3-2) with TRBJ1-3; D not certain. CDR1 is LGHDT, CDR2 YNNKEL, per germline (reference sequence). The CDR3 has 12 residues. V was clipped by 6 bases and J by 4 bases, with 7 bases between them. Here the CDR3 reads CASRLTGNTIYF. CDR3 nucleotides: TGTGCCAGCAGACTGACAGGAAACACCATATATTTT.

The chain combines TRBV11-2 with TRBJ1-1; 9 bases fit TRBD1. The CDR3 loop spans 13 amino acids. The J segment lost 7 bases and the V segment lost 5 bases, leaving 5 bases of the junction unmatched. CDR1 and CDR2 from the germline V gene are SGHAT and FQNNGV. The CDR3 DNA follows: TGTGCCAGCAGCCCGTGGACAGGGGATGAAGCTTTCTTT. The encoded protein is CASSPWTGDEAFF.

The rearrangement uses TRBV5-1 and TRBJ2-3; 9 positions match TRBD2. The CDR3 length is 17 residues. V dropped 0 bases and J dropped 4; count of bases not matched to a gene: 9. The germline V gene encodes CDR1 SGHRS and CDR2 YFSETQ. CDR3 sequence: CASSLASGGRVADTQYF. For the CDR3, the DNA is TGCGCCAGCAGCTTGGCCTCCGGCGGGAGGGTCGCAGATACGCAGTATTTT.

For the CDR3, the DNA is TGTGCCAGCAGCCTATTGACAGGTGTGAATTCACCCCTCCACTTT. Protein: CASSLLTGVNSPLHF. The chain has TRBV7-6 and TRBJ1-6, with a weak D call TRBD1 (6 bases). V lost 5 bases and J 7 bases, leaving 15 bases between the germline ends. The length of the CDR3 is 15 residues. Germline loops: CDR1 SGHVS, CDR2 FNYEAQ.

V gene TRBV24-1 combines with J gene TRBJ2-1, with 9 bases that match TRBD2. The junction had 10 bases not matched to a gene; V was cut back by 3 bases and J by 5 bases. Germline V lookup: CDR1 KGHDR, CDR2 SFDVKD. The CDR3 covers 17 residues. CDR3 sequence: CATSDPGGASGNNEQFF. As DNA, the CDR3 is TGTGCCACCAGTGATCCCGGGGGGGCTAGCGGGAACAATGAGCAGTTCTTC.

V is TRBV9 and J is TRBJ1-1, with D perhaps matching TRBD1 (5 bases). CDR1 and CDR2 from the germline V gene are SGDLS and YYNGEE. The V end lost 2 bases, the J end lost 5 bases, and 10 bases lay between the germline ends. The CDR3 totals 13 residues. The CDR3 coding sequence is TGTGCCAGCAGCGTCCGTAAGGGGACTGAAGCTTTCTTT. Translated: CASSVRKGTEAFF.

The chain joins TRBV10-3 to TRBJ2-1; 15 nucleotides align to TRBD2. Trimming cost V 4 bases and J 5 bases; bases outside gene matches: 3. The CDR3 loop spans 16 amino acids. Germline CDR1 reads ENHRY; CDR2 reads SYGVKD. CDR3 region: CAISARTSGGDNEQFF. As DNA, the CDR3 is TGTGCCATCAGTGCCCGGACTAGCGGGGGGGACAATGAGCAGTTCTTC.

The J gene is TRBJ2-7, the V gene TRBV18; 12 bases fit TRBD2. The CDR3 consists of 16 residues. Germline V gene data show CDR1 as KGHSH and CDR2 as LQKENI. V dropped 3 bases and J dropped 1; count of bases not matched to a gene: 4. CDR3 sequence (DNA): TGTGCCAGCTCACCGACGACTAGCGGGGGATCCTACGAGCAGTACTTC. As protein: CASSPTTSGGSYEQYF.

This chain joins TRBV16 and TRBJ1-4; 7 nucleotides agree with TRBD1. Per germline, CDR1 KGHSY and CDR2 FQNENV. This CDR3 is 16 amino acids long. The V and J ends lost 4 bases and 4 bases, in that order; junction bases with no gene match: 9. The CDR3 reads CASSPSRQGVNEKLFF. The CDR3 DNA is TGTGCCAGCAGCCCATCTCGGCAGGGGGTTAATGAAAAACTGTTTTTT.

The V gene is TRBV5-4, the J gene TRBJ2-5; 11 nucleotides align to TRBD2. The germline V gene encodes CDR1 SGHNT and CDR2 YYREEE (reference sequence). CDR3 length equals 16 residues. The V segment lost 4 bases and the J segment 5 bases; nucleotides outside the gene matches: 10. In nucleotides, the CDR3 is TGTGCCAGCAGCATACGTCGGTTAGCGGGGGGGGAGACCCAGTACTTC. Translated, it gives CASSIRRLAGGETQYF.

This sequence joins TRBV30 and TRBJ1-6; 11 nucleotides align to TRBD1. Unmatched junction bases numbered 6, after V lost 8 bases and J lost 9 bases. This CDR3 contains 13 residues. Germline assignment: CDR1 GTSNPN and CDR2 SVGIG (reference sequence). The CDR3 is CAGWTGGGSPLHF. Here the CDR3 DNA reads TGTGCCGGCTGGACAGGGGGCGGTTCACCCCTCCACTTT.

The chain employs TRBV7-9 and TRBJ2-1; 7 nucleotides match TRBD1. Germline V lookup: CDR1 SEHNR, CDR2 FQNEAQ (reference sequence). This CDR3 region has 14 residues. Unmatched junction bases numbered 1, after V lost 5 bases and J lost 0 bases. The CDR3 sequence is CASSGDSSYNEQFF. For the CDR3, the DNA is TGTGCCAGCAGCGGGGACAGCTCCTACAATGAGCAGTTCTTC.

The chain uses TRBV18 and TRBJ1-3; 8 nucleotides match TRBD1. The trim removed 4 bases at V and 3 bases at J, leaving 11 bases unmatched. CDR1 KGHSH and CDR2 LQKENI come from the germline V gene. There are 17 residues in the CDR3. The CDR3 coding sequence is TGTGCCAGCTCACTTGGACAGGGAAGTTCGGTTGGAAACACCATATATTTT. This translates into CASSLGQGSSVGNTIYF.

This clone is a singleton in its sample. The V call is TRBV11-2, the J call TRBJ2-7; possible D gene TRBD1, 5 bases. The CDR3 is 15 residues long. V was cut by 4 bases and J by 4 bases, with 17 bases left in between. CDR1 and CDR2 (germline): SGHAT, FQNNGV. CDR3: CASSYGDPRAYEQYF. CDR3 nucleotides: TGTGCCAGCAGCTACGGAGACCCCAGGGCGTACGAGCAGTACTTC. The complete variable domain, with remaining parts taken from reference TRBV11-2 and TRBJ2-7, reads EAGVAQSPRYKIIEKRQSVAFWCNPISGHATLYWYQQILGQGPKLLIQFQNNGVVDDSQLPKDRFSAERLKGVDSTLKIQPAKLEDSAVYLCASSYGDPRAYEQYFGPGTRLTVT.

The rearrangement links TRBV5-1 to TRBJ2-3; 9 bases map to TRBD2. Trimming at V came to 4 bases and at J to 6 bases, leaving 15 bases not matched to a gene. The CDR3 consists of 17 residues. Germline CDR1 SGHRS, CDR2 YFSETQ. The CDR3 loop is CASSPQGAGGPRDTQYF. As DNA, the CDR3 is TGCGCCAGCAGCCCTCAGGGAGCGGGAGGCCCCAGGGATACGCAGTATTTT.

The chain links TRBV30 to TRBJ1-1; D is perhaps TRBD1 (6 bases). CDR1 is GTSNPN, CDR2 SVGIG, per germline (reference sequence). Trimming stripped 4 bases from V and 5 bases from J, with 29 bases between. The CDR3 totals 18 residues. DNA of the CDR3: TGTGCCTGGACCCATCTGGGGGCAGGGAAGAGAAGAGAGACTGAAGCTTTCTTT. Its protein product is CAWTHLGAGKRRETEAFF.

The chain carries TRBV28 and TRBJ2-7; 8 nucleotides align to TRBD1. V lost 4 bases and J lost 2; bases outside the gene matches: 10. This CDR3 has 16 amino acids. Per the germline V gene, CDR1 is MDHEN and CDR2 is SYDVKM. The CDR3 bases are TGTGCCAGCAGTTCATTCCCCGGGACAGGCGCCTACGAGCAGTACTTC. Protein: CASSSFPGTGAYEQYF.

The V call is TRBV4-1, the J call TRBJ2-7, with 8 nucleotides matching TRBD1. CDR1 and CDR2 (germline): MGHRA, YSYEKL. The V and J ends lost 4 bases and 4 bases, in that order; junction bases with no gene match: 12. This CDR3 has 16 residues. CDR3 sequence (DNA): TGCGCCAGCAGCCCCGACGGACAGGGAGTGGGGTACGAGCAGTACTTC. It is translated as CASSPDGQGVGYEQYF.